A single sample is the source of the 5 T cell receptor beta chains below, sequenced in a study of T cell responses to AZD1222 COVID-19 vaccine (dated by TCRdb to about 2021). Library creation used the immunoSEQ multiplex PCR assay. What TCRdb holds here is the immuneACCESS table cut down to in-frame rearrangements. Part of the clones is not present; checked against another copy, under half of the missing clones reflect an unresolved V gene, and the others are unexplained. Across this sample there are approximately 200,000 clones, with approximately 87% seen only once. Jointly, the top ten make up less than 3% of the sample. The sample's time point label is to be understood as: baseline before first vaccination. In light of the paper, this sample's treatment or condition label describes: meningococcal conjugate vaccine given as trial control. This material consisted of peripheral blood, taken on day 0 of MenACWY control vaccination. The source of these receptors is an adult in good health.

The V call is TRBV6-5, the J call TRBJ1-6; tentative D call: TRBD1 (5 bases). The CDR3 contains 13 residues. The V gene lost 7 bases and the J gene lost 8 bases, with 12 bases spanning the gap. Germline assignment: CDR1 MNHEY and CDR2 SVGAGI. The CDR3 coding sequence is TGTGCCAGCATGGGAAGGGACGATTCACCCCTCCACTTT. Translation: CASMGRDDSPLHF.

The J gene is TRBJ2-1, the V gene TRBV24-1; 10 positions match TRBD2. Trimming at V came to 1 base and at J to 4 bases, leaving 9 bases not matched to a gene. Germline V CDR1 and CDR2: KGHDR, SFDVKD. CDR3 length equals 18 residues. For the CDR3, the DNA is TGTGCCACCAGTGATTTTAACACCGGGACTAGCGTTTACAATGAGCAGTTCTTC. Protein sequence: CATSDFNTGTSVYNEQFF.

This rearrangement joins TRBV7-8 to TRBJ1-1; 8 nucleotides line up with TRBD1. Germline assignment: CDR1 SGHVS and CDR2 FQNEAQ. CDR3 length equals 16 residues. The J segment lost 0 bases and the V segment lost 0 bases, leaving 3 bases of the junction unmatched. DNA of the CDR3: TGTGCCAGCAGCTTAGCGGAGGACAGGGTGAACACTGAAGCTTTCTTT. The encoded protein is CASSLAEDRVNTEAFF.

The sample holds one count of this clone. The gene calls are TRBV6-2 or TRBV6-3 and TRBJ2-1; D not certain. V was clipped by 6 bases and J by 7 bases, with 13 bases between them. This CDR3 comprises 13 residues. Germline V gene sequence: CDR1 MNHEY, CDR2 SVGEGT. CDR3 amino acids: CASSYRDSNEQFF. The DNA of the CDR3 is TGTGCCAGCAGCTATCGAGACTCTAATGAGCAGTTCTTC.

The CDR3 sequence: CASSLARTYEQYF. Here the CDR3 DNA reads TGTGCCAGCAGCTTAGCGAGAACCTACGAGCAGTACTTC. The genes are TRBV7-8 and TRBJ2-7, with no clear D. This CDR3 is built from 13 residues. The V and J ends lost 0 bases and 2 bases respectively, with 5 bases between them. Germline V gives CDR1 SGHVS, CDR2 FQNEAQ.